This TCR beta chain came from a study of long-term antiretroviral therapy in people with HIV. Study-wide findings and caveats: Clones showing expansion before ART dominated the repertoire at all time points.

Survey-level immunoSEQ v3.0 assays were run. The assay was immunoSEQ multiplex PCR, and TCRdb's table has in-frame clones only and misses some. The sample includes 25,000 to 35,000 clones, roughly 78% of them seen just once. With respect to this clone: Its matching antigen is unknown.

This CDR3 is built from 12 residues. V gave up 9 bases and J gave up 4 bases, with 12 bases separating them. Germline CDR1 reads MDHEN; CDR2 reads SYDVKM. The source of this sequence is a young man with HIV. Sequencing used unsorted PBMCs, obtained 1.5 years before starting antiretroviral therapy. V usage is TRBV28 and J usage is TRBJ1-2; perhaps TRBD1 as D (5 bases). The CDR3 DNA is TGTGCCAGTGCTGACAGCTTCTATGGCTACACCTTC. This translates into CASADSFYGYTF.